In this sample, the clone carrying this TCR beta chain turned up once. This sample is part of a study of T cell changes during pregnancy in multiple sclerosis. Here immunoSEQ multiplex PCR was the method, and the copy in TCRdb shows in-frame clones only, minus some. The sample consists of just under 80,000 clones, 93% of them appearing once. This TCR came from a female donor in good health, enrolled as a control in a pregnancy study. The specimen comprised peripheral blood, sampled in the second trimester of pregnancy.

CDR3 sequence: CASSGQQGEWETQYF. CDR3 DNA sequence: TGTGCCAGTAGTGGGCAACAGGGAGAATGGGAGACCCAGTACTTC. This chain links TRBV19 with TRBJ2-5; tentative D call: TRBD1 (6 bases). This CDR3 has 15 amino acids. The ends were cut back, 5 bases at V and 5 bases at J, with 18 bases in the middle. Germline V gene lookup returns CDR1 LNHDA and CDR2 SQIVND (reference sequence).